This passage covers 17 T cell receptor beta chains from one sample sequenced in a study of blood T cells in healthy people across ages. A second PCR of about 6 to 12 cycles used a sample-barcoded 5' primer and a J-beta primer mix. TCRdb recomputed calls from the 5' RACE reads with MiXCR, one row per CDR3 protein. In the table there are 1.5 million or so distinct CDR3 sequences, roughly 45% of which are singletons. Sequencing was done on a sample of blood. The receptors were sampled from a young woman in good health.

The chain has TRBV12-3 or TRBV12-4 and TRBJ2-5; perhaps TRBD2 as D (6 bases). This CDR3 contains 13 residues. V lost 10 bases and J lost 2, with 14 bases in between. CDR3 region: CATSPGTQETQYF. The CDR3 DNA reads as TGTGCCACCTCCCCCGGGACTCAAGAGACCCAGTACTTC.

This clonotype showed up just a few times. The chain employs TRBV18 and TRBJ2-1, with TRBD2 matching 8 bases. Germline CDR1 reads KGHSH; CDR2 reads LQKENI. The CDR3 runs 20 residues. Trimming at V came to 1 base and at J to 10 bases, leaving 24 bases not matched to a gene. The CDR3 DNA sequence: TGTGCCAGCTCACCACTTCTAGGACTAGCCCCCAGGGTTTTACAAGAGGAGCAGTTCTTC. Amino acid sequence: CASSPLLGLAPRVLQEEQFF. Looking up the rest from reference TRBV18 and TRBJ2-1 gives the full variable domain: NAGVMQNPRHLVRRRGQEARLRCSPMKGHSHVYWYRQLPEEGLKFMVYLQKENIIDESGMPKERFSAEFPKEGPSILRIQQVVRGDSAAYFCASSPLLGLAPRVLQEEQFFGPGTRLTVL.

The chain has TRBV7-6 and TRBJ1-1, with 9 bases identical to TRBD1. The germline gives CDR1 SGHVS, CDR2 FNYEAQ. The CDR3 has 15 residues. V trimming: 5 bases; J trimming: 1 base; junction bases outside the gene matches: 5. The DNA for the CDR3 is TGTGCCAGCAGCACAAGGGGACAGGGGAACACTGAAGCTTTCTTT. It translates to CASSTRGQGNTEAFF.

This clonotype was seen more than once but under ten times. J is TRBJ1-2 and V is TRBV24-1; the match to TRBD1 covers 11 bases. V shed 3 bases, J shed 4 bases, and the junction held 6 bases outside the gene matches. Looked up from germline, CDR1 is KGHDR and CDR2 is SFDVKD. The CDR3 has 16 residues. The CDR3 bases are TGTGCCACCAGTGATCCGGGACAGGGGGATGGCTATGGCTACACCTTC. It yields the protein CATSDPGQGDGYGYTF.

The chain has TRBV20-1 and TRBJ2-1, with TRBD2 as a possible D gene (5 bases). There are 13 residues in the CDR3. The germline gives CDR1 DFQATT, CDR2 SNEGSKA (reference sequence). Trimming removed 3 bases at V and 6 bases at J, with 12 bases between. The DNA of the CDR3 is TGCAGTGCTAGGACGGGGAGTTTCAATGAGCAGTTCTTC. Protein product: CSARTGSFNEQFF.

This clonotype turned up a few times. The chain links TRBV15 to TRBJ2-7, with TRBD2 matching 8 bases. The CDR3 loop spans 13 amino acids. Germline CDR1 LNHNV, CDR2 YYDKDF (reference sequence). Trimming removed 5 bases from V and 3 bases from J; junction bases left unmatched: 3. The CDR3 nucleotides are TGTGCCACCAGCTTAGCGGGAATCTACGAGCAGTACTTC. It specifies CATSLAGIYEQYF.

The rearrangement uses TRBV19 and TRBJ2-7; D is uncertain. V was clipped by 8 bases and J by 3 bases, with 14 bases between them. This CDR3 has 13 residues. Germline CDR1 is LNHDA and CDR2 is SQIVND (reference sequence). CDR3 DNA sequence: TGTGCCAGTTCCCTCGCGAAGAACTACGAGCAGTACTTC. It specifies CASSLAKNYEQYF.

This chain joins TRBV5-1 and TRBJ2-1; TRBD2 aligns across 10 bases. Trimming at V came to 1 base and at J to 5 bases, leaving 12 bases not matched to a gene. Germline V lookup: CDR1 SGHRS, CDR2 YFSETQ. The CDR3 sequence is 18 residues long. The DNA for the CDR3 is TGCGCCAGCAGCTTGCGTCGTAGCTGGACTAGCGGAGACAATGAGCAGTTCTTC. Translated, it gives CASSLRRSWTSGDNEQFF. The full variable domain, its missing parts supplied by reference TRBV5-1 and TRBJ2-1, is KAGVTQTPRYLIKTRGQQVTLSCSPISGHRSVSWYQQTPGQGLQFLFEYFSETQRNKGNFPGRFSGRQFSNSRSEMNVSTLELGDSALYLCASSLRRSWTSGDNEQFFGPGTRLTVL.

The chain couples TRBV29-1 to TRBJ1-2; D gene uncertain. V lost 4 bases and J lost 1, with 7 bases in between. This CDR3 comprises 12 residues. CDR1 and CDR2 (germline): SQVTM, ANQGSEA. CDR3 protein: CSVGAGNYGYTF. The CDR3 region has the DNA TGCAGCGTTGGAGCCGGTAACTATGGCTACACCTTC.

The genes are TRBV20-1 and TRBJ2-5, with a weak D call TRBD2 (6 bases). The CDR3 is 13 residues long. Germline CDR1 DFQATT, CDR2 SNEGSKA (reference sequence). The germline V and J ends were trimmed by 7 bases and 0 bases, with 12 bases remaining between them. CDR3 amino acids: CSVGGAYQETQYF. The CDR3 DNA follows: TGCAGTGTAGGCGGGGCCTACCAAGAGACCCAGTACTTC.

With regard to this clonotype: A much larger clone lies a single base off, so this may be a read error. V and J are TRBV29-1 and TRBJ1-2; D might be TRBD1 (5 bases). The CDR3 runs 11 residues. V lost 7 bases, J lost 4 bases, and 10 bases lay in between. Germline V gives CDR1 SQVTM, CDR2 ANQGSEA. The CDR3 loop reads CSGGHGYGYTF. The CDR3 bases are TGCAGCGGCGGACACGGCTATGGCTACACCTTC.

The genes are TRBV2 and TRBJ2-7; no firm D call. Germline CDR1 is SNHLY and CDR2 is FYNNEI. Trimming removed 7 bases at V and 8 bases at J, with 9 bases between. The CDR3 spans 10 residues. CDR3 DNA sequence: TGTGCCAGCAACTTGTACAAGCAGTACTTC. Residues: CASNLYKQYF.

This clonotype was observed at least ten times. This chain links TRBV18 with TRBJ2-1; no clear D. The CDR3 extends over 16 amino acids. Trimming pared 6 bases from V and 15 bases from J, leaving 30 bases between. CDR1 and CDR2 from the germline V gene are KGHSH and LQKENI. The CDR3 bases are TGTGCCAGCTCCCCCGCGGCAGCCACTCAACTTGATCGTCCGTTCTTC. Its protein product is CASSPAAATQLDRPFF.

This chain links TRBV3-1 with TRBJ2-1, with TRBD1 matching over 7 bases. J gave up 1 base and V 0 bases, and 0 bases lay outside the gene matches. The CDR3 contains 15 residues. Germline loops: CDR1 LGHDT, CDR2 YNNKEL (reference sequence). The CDR3: CASSQEQGSYNEQFF. The DNA for the CDR3 is TGTGCCAGCAGCCAAGAACAGGGGTCCTACAATGAGCAGTTCTTC.

CDR3 in amino acids: CASSPARSGGAYEQYF. CDR3 nucleotide sequence: TGTGCCAGCAGCCCCGCGCGTAGCGGGGGGGCTTACGAGCAGTACTTC. The genes are TRBV6-1 and TRBJ2-4; 11 bases are a match to TRBD2. TRBJ2-7 matches the DNA end more closely, so the J call is doubtful. The CDR3 has 16 residues. Germline V gives CDR1 MNHNS, CDR2 SASEGT.

The V and J genes are TRBV7-2 and TRBJ2-1; D not certain. The CDR3 is 13 residues long. Trimming stripped 1 base from V and 13 bases from J, with 14 bases between. Germline CDR1 is SGHTA and CDR2 is FQGNSA. CDR3 in DNA: TGTGCCAGCAGCTTAGGGATTTCAGAGACCCAGTTCTTC. It encodes CASSLGISETQFF.

This clonotype was detected only a few times. The chain recombines TRBV5-1 with TRBJ2-5; TRBD1 agrees at 10 bases. The CDR3 runs 15 residues. Germline V CDR1 and CDR2: SGHRS, YFSETQ. J lost 1 base, V lost 3 bases, and 3 bases had no gene match. The CDR3 nucleotides are TGCGCCAGCAGCTCCCGGGACAGGGGCCAAGAGACCCAGTACTTC. As protein: CASSSRDRGQETQYF.